This T cell receptor beta chain was sequenced in a study of OX40 agonist ivuxolimab in advanced cancers. As for the study in general: Intravenous ivuxolimab was administered to patients every 2 weeks at 0.01 to 10 mg/kg. Three individuals attained partial responses, comprising one hepatocellular carcinoma case and two cutaneous melanoma cases. General study results and limits: Compared with CD4+, CD8+ T cells on average had more expanded clones. Doses of 0.1 to 3.0 mg/kg were accompanied by clonal expansion of CD4+ and CD8+ blood T cells by week 6.

On this clone: Its antigen is currently unknown.

Libraries were prepared by immunoSEQ multiplex PCR; TCRdb keeps only in-frame clonotypes and omits some of them. The repertoire holds tens of thousands of clones, approximately 90% seen once, with about 15% in the top ten. This receptor was obtained from an adult with an advanced solid tumor such as melanoma, head and neck, liver or kidney cancer. This material consisted of CD4+ or CD8+ T cells sorted from blood, taken in a trial of the OX40 agonist ivuxolimab.

In DNA, the CDR3 is TGTGCCAGCAGCTTAGTTGGGACTCCATACAATGAGCAGTTCTTC. This codes for CASSLVGTPYNEQFF. This chain uses TRBV7-6 with TRBJ2-1, with D perhaps TRBD2 (6 bases). Germline CDR1 and CDR2: SGHVS and FNYEAQ. The CDR3 spans 15 residues. V was cut by 1 base and J by 4 bases, with 11 bases left in between.